One T cell receptor (beta chain) is described in this entry. Ten or more counts support this clone. Its antigen has not been determined. Base quality data are lacking; no much larger clone is found one base away. At the DNA level, this CDR3 is encoded by other sequences in the same sample as well. One collaborating source in Seattle enrolled patients during active infection and followed them longitudinally through the course of disease. The collaborating institutions used their own protocols to collect whole blood in K2EDTA tubes. Collaborator samples were shipped for TCRbeta analysis as frozen whole blood, isolated PBMCs, or DNA extracted from either sample type. In the germline V gene, CDR1 corresponds to SGHAT and CDR2 to FQNNGV. Compared with germline, V lacks 3 bases and J lacks 3 bases; bases without a gene match: 8. Reading from cysteine to phenylalanine, the CDR3 counts 15 amino acids. Of the read, only the CDR3 DNA is kept; its 45 bases are in frame from base 1.

The immunoSEQ Assay, a bias-controlled multiplex PCR, was used to amplify TCRbeta CDR3 regions from genomic DNA. The published analysis was carried out like this. The number of nucleated cells in each sample was estimated from the amplification of reference gene primers within the assay. To quantify the absolute abundance of each unique TCRbeta CDR3 rearrangement, sequence reads were collapsed and filtered. For each sample, productive Simpson clonality was calculated as the square root of Simpson's diversity index across productive rearrangements. TCRdb carries this immuneACCESS record with in-frame sequences only. Its versions omit some clonotypes, under half of them owing to an unresolved V gene in the studies checked, with the rest unexplained. From that table come the V and J calls and clone size; the DNA was used to work out D and trimming. Here the sample has 250,000 to 300,000 clones; over 80% occur a single time. The ten largest clones add up to 6.3% of the sample.

These data belong to a study of blood T cell repertoires in COVID-19 (dated by TCRdb to 2019 to 2021). Background for the entire study: Samples from collaborators originated in the United States, Italy and Spain and spanned both the acute and convalescent phases of COVID-19. The prospective study material was composed of cDNA or gDNA derived from T cells, B-cell-depleted T cells, or PBMCs. Subjects who had been exposed to COVID-19, were actively infected with it, or had recovered from it provided the deeply sampled blood TCRbeta repertoires that made up the dataset. The repertoires were made available in a free public database intended to serve as a resource for research on the immune response to SARS-CoV-2. Samples were obtained from the ongoing ImmuneRACE study (first 160 participants) and from about 1,300 subjects provided by 6 global collaborators. The sample metadata nearly always contained a de-identified subject ID, COVID-19 status, age in years and sex. Where available, HLA class I and class II types were taken from metadata supplied by the sample provider and were not determined by assay-based typing.

What the authors observed across the whole study: Clinical and demographic metadata were provided uncurated, with the amount varying by source and participant.

The clonotype originates from a woman between 45 and 65 years old with COVID-19, enrolled during active disease. Source material: peripheral blood. Recombination connected TRBV11-2 to TRBJ2-7; 7 bases in the junction line up with TRBD1. The DNA sequence follows: TGTGCCAGCAGCTTTAGCAGGGGGTTAGACTACGAGCAGTACTTC. Its protein product is CASSFSRGLDYEQYF.